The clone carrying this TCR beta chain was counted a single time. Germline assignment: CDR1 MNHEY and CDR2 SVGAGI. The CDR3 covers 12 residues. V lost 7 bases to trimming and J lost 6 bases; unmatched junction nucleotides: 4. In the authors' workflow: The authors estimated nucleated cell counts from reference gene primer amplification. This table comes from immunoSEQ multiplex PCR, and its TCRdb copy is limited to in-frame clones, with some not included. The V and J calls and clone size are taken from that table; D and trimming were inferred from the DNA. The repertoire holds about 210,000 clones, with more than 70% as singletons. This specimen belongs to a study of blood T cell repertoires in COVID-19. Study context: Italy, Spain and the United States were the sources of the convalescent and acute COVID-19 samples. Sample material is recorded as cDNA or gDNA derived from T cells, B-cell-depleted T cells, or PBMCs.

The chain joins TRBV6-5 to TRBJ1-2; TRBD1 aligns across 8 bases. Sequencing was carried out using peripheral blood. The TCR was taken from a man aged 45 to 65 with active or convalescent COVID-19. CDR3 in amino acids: CASTLDRDGYTF. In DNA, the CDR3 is TGTGCCAGCACCTTGGACAGGGATGGCTACACCTTC.